These 30 T cell receptor beta chains were sequenced from one sample in a study of blood T cell repertoires in COVID-19. This table comes from immunoSEQ multiplex PCR, and its TCRdb copy is limited to in-frame clones, with some not included. The sample has approximately 18,000 clones; about 81% are singletons. Sequencing used peripheral blood. The receptors originated from a man in his 60s with acute or convalescent COVID-19.

The J gene is TRBJ2-3, the V gene TRBV2; 10 bases line up with TRBD2. Germline lookup yields CDR1 SNHLY and CDR2 FYNNEI. The CDR3 runs to 14 residues. Unmatched junction bases numbered 4, after V lost 5 bases and J lost 5 bases. The CDR3: CASSRTSGVDTQYF. In DNA, the CDR3 is TGTGCCAGCAGTCGGACTAGCGGAGTAGATACGCAGTATTTT.

J is TRBJ2-1 and V is TRBV5-1, with 13 bases fitting TRBD2. The CDR3 has 15 residues. CDR1 SGHRS and CDR2 YFSETQ come from the germline V gene. V gave up 4 bases and J gave up 6 bases; unmatched junction bases: 4. CDR3 loop: CASSPGLAGPNEQFF. CDR3 nucleotides: TGCGCCAGCAGCCCGGGACTAGCGGGGCCCAATGAGCAGTTCTTC.

The chain joins TRBV29-1 to TRBJ1-5, with D possibly TRBD1 on 5 matching bases. V lost 4 bases and J lost 3, with 10 bases in between. Germline CDR1 and CDR2: SQVTM and ANQGSEA. This CDR3 region has 13 residues. The CDR3 protein is CSVAWGDNQPQHF. CDR3 bases: TGCAGCGTTGCCTGGGGCGACAATCAGCCCCAGCATTTT. Combining the CDR3 with reference TRBV29-1 and TRBJ1-5 gives the whole variable domain SAVISQKPSRDICQRGTSLTIQCQVDSQVTMMFWYRQQPGQSLTLIATANQGSEATYESGFVIDKFPISRPNLTFSTLTVSNMSPEDSSIYLCSVAWGDNQPQHFGDGTRLSIL.

This clone occurred a few times. V usage is TRBV5-6 and J usage is TRBJ1-1, with 8 bases aligning to TRBD1. The CDR3 is 16 residues long. Germline V CDR1 and CDR2: SGHDT, YYEEEE. The junction had 8 bases not matched to a gene; V was cut back by 4 bases and J by 0 bases. In DNA, the CDR3 is TGTGCCAGCAGCGGCACAGGGGGGGCGTTGAACACTGAAGCTTTCTTT. Its protein is CASSGTGGALNTEAFF.

The chain is built from TRBV7-8 and TRBJ2-2; 9 bases fit TRBD1. Germline assignment: CDR1 SGHVS and CDR2 FQNEAQ. Unmatched junction bases numbered 5, after V lost 4 bases and J lost 5 bases. This CDR3 spans 15 amino acids. The CDR3 sequence: CASSSGTGSTGELFF. In DNA, the CDR3 is TGTGCCAGCAGCTCGGGGACAGGGTCAACCGGGGAGCTGTTTTTT.

CDR3 protein: CSVQGVSGNTIYF. CDR3 bases: TGCAGCGTGCAAGGGGTCTCTGGAAACACCATATATTTT. This sequence joins TRBV29-1 and TRBJ1-3; D may be TRBD1 (5 bases). Germline V gene lookup returns CDR1 SQVTM and CDR2 ANQGSEA. The CDR3 is made up of 13 amino acids. V was trimmed by 6 bases and J by 0 bases, leaving 9 bases between them.

CDR3 DNA sequence: TGTGCCATCAGTGAGTCGAGCCAGGGGAACACTGAAGCTTTCTTT. Translated: CAISESSQGNTEAFF. V is TRBV10-3 and J is TRBJ1-1, with D tentatively TRBD1 (5 bases). In germline, CDR1 is ENHRY, CDR2 SYGVKD. V was cut by 0 bases and J by 1 base, with 9 bases left in between. The CDR3 has 15 amino acids.

The table lists this clone with a count of one. This chain uses TRBV5-4 with TRBJ2-4; D is possibly TRBD1 (5 bases). In germline, CDR1 is SGHNT, CDR2 YYREEE (reference sequence). V was cut by 1 base and J by 1 base, with 9 bases left in between. The CDR3 covers 15 residues. This CDR3 is CASSLSSGAKNIQYF. Here the CDR3 DNA reads TGTGCCAGCAGCTTGTCATCAGGGGCCAAAAACATTCAGTACTTC.

The genes are TRBV5-4 and TRBJ2-7; 7 nucleotides match TRBD1. This CDR3 comprises 13 residues. J was trimmed by 6 bases and V by 4 bases; bases with no gene match: 7. Germline CDR1 SGHNT, CDR2 YYREEE (reference sequence). The CDR3 DNA sequence: TGTGCCAGCAGCAGGACAGGCTTGGGCGAGCAGTACTTC. Amino acids: CASSRTGLGEQYF.

The chain couples TRBV9 to TRBJ2-1; D might be TRBD1 (5 bases). Germline assignment: CDR1 SGDLS and CDR2 YYNGEE. Trimming shortened V by 0 bases and J by 0 bases, and 10 bases separated the two germline ends. The CDR3 has 16 residues. CDR3 in amino acids: CASSVGQGSSYNEQFF. CDR3 DNA: TGTGCCAGCAGCGTAGGCCAGGGAAGCTCCTACAATGAGCAGTTCTTC.

This chain links TRBV18 with TRBJ2-5; 10 bases are a match to TRBD1. Trimming at V came to 2 bases and at J to 8 bases, leaving 5 bases not matched to a gene. The length of the CDR3 is 14 residues. Germline V lookup: CDR1 KGHSH, CDR2 LQKENI. The CDR3, as DNA: TGTGCCAGCTCACCAGAAGGACAGGGGGTTACCCAGTACTTC. Translation: CASSPEGQGVTQYF.

The chain recombines TRBV5-1 with TRBJ1-1, with unresolved D. The V end lost 1 base, the J end lost 1 base, and 11 bases lay between the germline ends. The CDR3 sequence is 15 residues long. CDR1 and CDR2 from the germline V gene are SGHRS and YFSETQ. The CDR3 protein is CASSLYRLGNTEAFF. The CDR3 coding sequence is TGCGCCAGCAGCTTGTACCGACTAGGGAACACTGAAGCTTTCTTT.

In its sample, this clone was seen a few times. V and J are TRBV5-1 and TRBJ2-2; TRBD2 agrees at 7 bases. This CDR3 region has 15 residues. J was trimmed by 2 bases and V by 5 bases; bases with no gene match: 6. Germline V gene sequence: CDR1 SGHRS, CDR2 YFSETQ. CDR3 nucleotide sequence: TGCGCCAGCAGGGAGCAGGGACTAAACACCGGGGAGCTGTTTTTT. Translated, it gives CASREQGLNTGELFF.

CDR3 nucleotides: TGTGCCAGCAGCTCTGGGGAGAAAGAGACCCAGTACTTC. This gives the protein CASSSGEKETQYF. The chain has TRBV21-1 and TRBJ2-5; TRBD2 is the table's D call and was not checked against the DNA. TRBV21-1 is designated a pseudogene. The CDR3 totals 13 residues.

The chain employs TRBV5-4 and TRBJ2-3; 9 nucleotides agree with TRBD1. V lost 4 bases and J lost 0; bases outside the gene matches: 9. CDR1 SGHNT and CDR2 YYREEE come from the germline V gene (reference sequence). The CDR3 runs 17 residues. In DNA form, the CDR3 reads TGTGCCAGCAGCCCGACCTCCGGGACAGGGAGCACAGATACGCAGTATTTT. Its translation is CASSPTSGTGSTDTQYF.

V usage is TRBV5-5 and J usage is TRBJ2-7; 7 bases match TRBD2. This CDR3 comprises 13 residues. CDR1 is SGHKS, CDR2 YYEKEE, per germline (reference sequence). After removal of 3 bases from V and 1 base from J, the junction contained 1 base not matched to a gene. The CDR3 loop reads CASSSGGSYEQYF. CDR3 DNA: TGTGCCAGCAGCTCGGGGGGTTCCTACGAGCAGTACTTC.

The chain has TRBV7-3 and TRBJ2-5; 9 bases line up with TRBD1. This CDR3 region has 17 residues. J gave up 10 bases and V 0 bases, and 15 bases lay outside the gene matches. In germline, CDR1 is SGHTA, CDR2 FQGTGA. The CDR3 nucleotides read TGTGCCAGCAGCTTAACAGGGCGAGGACAGGGGACAAGAGACCAGTACTTC. It encodes CASSLTGRGQGTRDQYF.

The chain is built from TRBV6-1 and TRBJ1-2, with a weak D call TRBD1 (6 bases). Trimming removed 2 bases from V and 3 bases from J, with 10 bases in between. The CDR3 covers 14 residues. Germline V gene lookup returns CDR1 MNHNS and CDR2 SASEGT. Here the CDR3 reads CASSELGGYYGYTF. CDR3 DNA: TGTGCCAGCAGTGAATTAGGGGGTTACTATGGCTACACCTTC.

The chain uses TRBV7-8 and TRBJ2-1; 9 bases agree with TRBD1. After removal of 4 bases from V and 3 bases from J, the junction contained 13 bases not matched to a gene. Germline assignment: CDR1 SGHVS and CDR2 FQNEAQ. The CDR3 totals 18 residues. The CDR3 region has the DNA TGTGCCAGCAGCTCAGTTTCTCCGGGACAGGGTAACTACAATGAGCAGTTCTTC. The encoded protein is CASSSVSPGQGNYNEQFF.

This sequence joins TRBV19 and TRBJ1-2; 7 bases line up with TRBD1. Per germline, CDR1 LNHDA and CDR2 SQIVND (reference sequence). The trim removed 4 bases at V and 4 bases at J, leaving 9 bases unmatched. The CDR3 spans 15 residues. CDR3 protein: CASSSWGRGIYGYTF. In nucleotides, the CDR3 is TGTGCCAGTAGTAGTTGGGGCAGGGGGATCTATGGCTACACCTTC. The full variable domain, rest sourced from reference TRBV19 and TRBJ1-2, is DGGITQSPKYLFRKEGQNVTLSCEQNLNHDAMYWYRQDPGQGLRLIYYSQIVNDFQKGDIAEGYSVSREKKESFPLTVTSAQKNPTAFYLCASSSWGRGIYGYTFGSGTRLTVV.

The chain combines TRBV12-3 or TRBV12-4 with TRBJ1-2; D is undetermined. V was cut by 6 bases and J by 4 bases, with 9 bases left in between. CDR3 length: 12 residues. Written as DNA, the CDR3 is TGTGCCAGCAGACGGGGAAGCTATGGCTACACCTTC. Its protein is CASRRGSYGYTF.

The chain uses TRBV12-3 or TRBV12-4 and TRBJ1-2; D not resolved. CDR3 length: 10 amino acids. With 8 bases removed from V and 5 bases from J, the gap between germline ends came to 6 bases. The DNA of the CDR3 is TGTGCCAGCGGCCTTTATGGCTACACCTTC. Translated, it gives CASGLYGYTF.

The chain couples TRBV19 to TRBJ1-2; weak D call: TRBD1 (5 bases). Germline V lookup: CDR1 LNHDA, CDR2 SQIVND (reference sequence). V was pared by 10 bases and J by 3 bases, with 21 bases between. The CDR3 has 15 amino acids. The CDR3 sequence is CAIAGRGELYYGYTF. CDR3 DNA: TGTGCCATCGCCGGGAGGGGAGAGCTTTACTATGGCTACACCTTC.

The chain recombines TRBV4-3 with TRBJ1-1; the D gene is possibly TRBD1 (6 bases). Trimming removed 7 bases at V and 3 bases at J, with 27 bases between. Germline CDR1 is LGHNA and CDR2 is YSLEER. This CDR3 is built from 18 residues. The CDR3 nucleotides are TGCGCCAGCATTCCGGACTTTCGGGGGGCGAAAGGTCACACTGAAGCTTTCTTT. Its protein product is CASIPDFRGAKGHTEAFF.

The chain recombines TRBV15 with TRBJ2-3, with TRBD1 identical over 8 bases. CDR1 is LNHNV and CDR2 is YYDKDF in the germline V gene (reference sequence). The CDR3 contains 14 residues. The ends lost 9 bases at V and 0 bases at J; junction bases unmatched: 5. The CDR3 region is CATQQGASTDTQYF. DNA of the CDR3: TGTGCCACTCAGCAGGGGGCGAGCACAGATACGCAGTATTTT.

The chain carries TRBV19 and TRBJ1-5; TRBD1 agrees at 9 bases. CDR1 and CDR2 from the germline V gene are LNHDA and SQIVND (reference sequence). V lost 0 bases and J lost 4; bases outside the gene matches: 7. The CDR3 is made up of 17 amino acids. CDR3: CASSIDGGTGRNQPQHF. CDR3 sequence (DNA): TGTGCCAGTAGTATAGATGGAGGGACAGGGCGTAATCAGCCCCAGCATTTT.

The chain carries TRBV4-2 and TRBJ2-7, with 8 bases that match TRBD1. Germline-derived CDR1 and CDR2 are LGHNA and YNFKEQ. The CDR3 spans 12 residues. V was pared by 4 bases and J by 5 bases, with 1 base of the junction left unmatched. DNA for the CDR3: TGTGCCAGCAGCCTGGACAGGGACGAGCAGTACTTC. This codes for CASSLDRDEQYF.

J is TRBJ2-7 and V is TRBV7-8, with 10 bases that match TRBD2. Germline CDR1 is SGHVS and CDR2 is FQNEAQ. With V trimmed by 5 bases and J by 2 bases, 18 bases remained unmatched. The CDR3 loop spans 19 amino acids. The CDR3 loop is CASSIRGGASGGSAYEQYF. The CDR3 bases are TGTGCCAGCAGCATTAGGGGCGGGGCTAGCGGGGGCTCAGCCTACGAGCAGTACTTC.

J is TRBJ2-1 and V is TRBV30; D ambiguous. The germline gives CDR1 GTSNPN, CDR2 SVGIG (reference sequence). The CDR3 is 12 amino acids. V was clipped by 0 bases and J by 4 bases, with 4 bases between them. CDR3 sequence reads: CAWSVLYNEQFF. The CDR3 nucleotides read TGTGCCTGGAGTGTTCTTTACAATGAGCAGTTCTTC.

The chain has TRBV7-8 and TRBJ2-1, with 8 bases that match TRBD1. This CDR3 region has 15 residues. Trimming removed 1 base from V and 4 bases from J; junction bases left unmatched: 3. From germline, CDR1 is SGHVS and CDR2 FQNEAQ. CDR3: CASSLGQGRYNEQFF. The CDR3 DNA sequence: TGTGCCAGCAGCTTAGGACAGGGGAGGTACAATGAGCAGTTCTTC.